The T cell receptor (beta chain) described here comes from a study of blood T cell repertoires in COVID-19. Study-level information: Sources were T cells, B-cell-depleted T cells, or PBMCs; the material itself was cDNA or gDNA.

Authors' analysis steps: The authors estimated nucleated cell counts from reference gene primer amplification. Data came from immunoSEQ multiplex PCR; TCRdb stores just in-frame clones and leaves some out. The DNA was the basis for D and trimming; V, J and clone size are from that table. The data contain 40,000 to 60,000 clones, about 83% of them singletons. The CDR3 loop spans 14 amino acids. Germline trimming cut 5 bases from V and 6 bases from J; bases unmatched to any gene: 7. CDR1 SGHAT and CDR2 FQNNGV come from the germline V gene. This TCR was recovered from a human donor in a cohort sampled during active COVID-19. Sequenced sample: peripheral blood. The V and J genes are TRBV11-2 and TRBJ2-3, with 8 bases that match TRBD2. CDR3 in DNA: TGTGCCAGCAGCCGTAGCGGGACGGGGGATACGCAGTATTTT. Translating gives CASSRSGTGDTQYF.